This note documents a single T cell receptor (beta chain) sequence. Its antigen remains unidentified. Per-base qualities were not stored, and no clone one base away is much larger. A single peripheral blood draw of approximately 100 mL on average was collected from each donor into heparinised tubes. A BD FACSAria II and a panel including CD45RO, CCR7, CD25, CD127, CD95 and CD27 were used to sort naive, central memory, regulatory and stem cell-like memory CD4+ T cells. All sorted populations exceeded 98% purity. Right away, PBMCs were isolated by Lymphoprep density gradient centrifugation and were stained directly, with no culture step. So that batch effects would be minimized, each experiment stained and sorted samples in pairs, pairing one healthy donor with one patient. These data come from a study of beta chain features in type 1 diabetes (dated by TCRdb to 2017 to 2018). With regard to the full study: No differences in mean age, gender distribution, total cell number or subset yield were found between patients and healthy donors. The study compared the TCRB repertoires of sorted circulating CD4+ T cell subsets in recently diagnosed type 1 diabetes patients with those in matched healthy donors. Across all samples, approximately 98,000,000 sorted cells were examined, and cell number per subset correlated strongly with RNA yield. Whereas all 28 donors provided naive and central memory subsets, regulatory and stem cell-like memory subsets were isolated from just 8 patients and about 8 healthy donors. What the study reported, not specific to this receptor: Because cDNA rather than genomic DNA was sequenced, highly expressing activated cells could have been over-represented, although no difference in activation and CD3 levels was found between groups. Naive, central memory and regulatory TCRB repertoires appeared to be more alike among patients than among healthy donors. In all four CD4+ subsets, TCRB CDR3 length was moderately but significantly shorter in type 1 diabetes patients. At VDJ recombination sites, type 1 diabetes patients had fewer insertions and more deleted nucleotides, which implies abnormalities in thymic rearrangement. Because small numbers of individuals were included in the HLA sub-analyses, any influence of HLA type on TCRB rearrangement was left unresolved. Shorter templates might be favored by PCR, yet because patient and control samples were amplified and corrected together, any such skew would affect both groups equally.

The entire isolated RNA was reverse transcribed using the High Capacity cDNA Reverse Transcription Kit, and thus expressed TCRB transcripts were sequenced. Deep immunoSEQ sequencing was performed on naive, central memory and regulatory T cell samples, with an average of around 3.5 million total reads per sample. Sorted cells were lysed in RLT buffer, and RNA was extracted using DNase-treated RNeasy Micro or Mini kits according to cell number. Each cell subset was processed separately to prevent cross-contamination, with patient and healthy donor samples processed together. The immunoSEQ multiplex PCR was used to amplify TCRB sequences from cDNA, generating 87-bp fragments that spanned the CDR3 region. The amplicons were sequenced using the Illumina HiSeq platform. The authors' pipeline ran thus. Synthetic template baselines were used to correct PCR bias computationally, reads within Hamming distance 2 were collapsed together, and singletons that could not be merged were discarded. Reads were aligned against IMGT to assign V, D and J genes, CDR3 length and insertions or deletions at six rearrangement sites. Within each subset, clonotype counts were normalized to sorted cell number, and only after that were true diversity and Gini coefficients computed with the tcR R package. Repertoire sharing was quantified using the overlap coefficient calculated on TCRB nucleotide sequences. Out-of-frame TCRB sequences from naive cells were analyzed to stand in for the pre-selection repertoire. This is the immuneACCESS table as TCRdb keeps it, with only in-frame sequences that have V and J called. A part of the clones is gone; compared with another copy, unresolved V genes explain less than half, and the rest is unexplained. V, J and clone size derive from that table, while D and trimming were established from the DNA sequence. This sample holds fewer than 350,000 clones; approximately 15% were observed only once. Less than 0.02% of the sample is taken by the ten largest.

From the cysteine up to the phenylalanine, the CDR3 has a length of 14 residues. Only CDR3 DNA is held: 42 bases, read in frame from base 1. V loses 6 bases of germline sequence and J loses 1 base, and the interval between the two ends is 13 bases. CDR1 is given as SGHTA and CDR2 as FQGNSA, both from the germline V gene. The receptor was isolated from a young man with type 1 diabetes. What was sequenced was naive CD4+ T cells from blood. The cell subset or site label, read with the paper, signifies: true naive CD4+ T cells. The V and J genes are TRBV7-2 and TRBJ2-7, and possibly TRBD1, on 5 matching bases. The nucleotide sequence is TGTGCCAGCAGTTTTTCGACAGCGTCCTACGAGCAGTACTTC. Protein translation: CASSFSTASYEQYF.